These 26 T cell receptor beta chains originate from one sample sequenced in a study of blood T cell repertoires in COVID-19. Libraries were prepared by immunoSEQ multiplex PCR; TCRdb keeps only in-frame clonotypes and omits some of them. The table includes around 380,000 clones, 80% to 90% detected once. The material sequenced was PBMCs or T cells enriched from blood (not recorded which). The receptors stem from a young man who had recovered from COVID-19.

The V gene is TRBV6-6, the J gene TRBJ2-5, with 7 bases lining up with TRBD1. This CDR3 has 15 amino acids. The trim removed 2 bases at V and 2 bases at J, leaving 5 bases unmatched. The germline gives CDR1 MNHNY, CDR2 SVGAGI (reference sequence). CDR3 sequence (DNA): TGTGCCAGCAGTTACATAGGGGGCGGGCAAGAGACCCAGTACTTC. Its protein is CASSYIGGGQETQYF.

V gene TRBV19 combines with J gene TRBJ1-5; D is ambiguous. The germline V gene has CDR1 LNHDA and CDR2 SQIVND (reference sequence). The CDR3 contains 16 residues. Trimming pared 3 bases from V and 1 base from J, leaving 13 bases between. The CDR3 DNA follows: TGTGCCAGTAGTATGGCCCGCGGACTCAGCAATCAGCCCCAGCATTTT. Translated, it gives CASSMARGLSNQPQHF.

The CDR3 spells CASGPGTGGGLIAEAFF. The CDR3 DNA reads TGTGCTAGTGGTCCGGGGACAGGGGGCGGTTTAATCGCTGAAGCTTTCTTT. The chain couples TRBV12-5 to TRBJ1-1; 12 bases are shared with TRBD1. CDR1 is LGHNT and CDR2 is FRNRAP in the germline V gene. CDR3 size: 17 residues. Losses at the gene ends were 5 bases for V and 6 bases for J; bases not matched to a gene: 13.

The CDR3 region has the DNA TGTGCCAGCAGTTTATGGGGGGGCGAGCAGTACTTC. It codes for CASSLWGGEQYF. The chain is built from TRBV27 and TRBJ2-7; 7 bases are shared with TRBD2. The CDR3 sequence is 12 residues long. The V and J ends lost 1 base and 6 bases, in that order; junction bases with no gene match: 0. Germline CDR1 and CDR2: MNHEY and SMNVEV (reference sequence).

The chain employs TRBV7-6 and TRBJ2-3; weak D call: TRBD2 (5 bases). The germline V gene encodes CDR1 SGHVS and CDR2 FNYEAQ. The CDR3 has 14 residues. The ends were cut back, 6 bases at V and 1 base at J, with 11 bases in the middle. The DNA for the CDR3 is TGTGCCAGCAGACCCACGCGGGGCACAGATACGCAGTATTTT. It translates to CASRPTRGTDTQYF.

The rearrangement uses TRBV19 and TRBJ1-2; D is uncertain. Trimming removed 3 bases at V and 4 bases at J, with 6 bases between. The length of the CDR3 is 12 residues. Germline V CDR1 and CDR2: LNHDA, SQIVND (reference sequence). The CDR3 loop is CASSMVLYGYTF. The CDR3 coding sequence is TGTGCCAGTAGTATGGTACTCTATGGCTACACCTTC.

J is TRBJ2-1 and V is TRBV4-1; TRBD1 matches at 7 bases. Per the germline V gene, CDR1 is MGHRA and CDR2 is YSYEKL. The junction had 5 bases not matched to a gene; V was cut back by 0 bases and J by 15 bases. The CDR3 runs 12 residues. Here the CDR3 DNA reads TGCGCCAGCAGCCAAGATCGACAGGGTAGGTTCTTC. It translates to CASSQDRQGRFF.

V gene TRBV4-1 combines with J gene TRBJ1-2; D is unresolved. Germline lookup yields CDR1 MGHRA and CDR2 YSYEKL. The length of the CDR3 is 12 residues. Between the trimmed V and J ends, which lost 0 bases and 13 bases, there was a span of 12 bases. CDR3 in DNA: TGCGCCAGCAGCCAAGATTTTTGGGCTTTCACCTTC. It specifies CASSQDFWAFTF.

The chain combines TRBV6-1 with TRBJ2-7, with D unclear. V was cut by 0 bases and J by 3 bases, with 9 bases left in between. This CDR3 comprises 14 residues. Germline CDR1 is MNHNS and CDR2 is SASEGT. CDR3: CASSEALGNYEQYF. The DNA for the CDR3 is TGTGCCAGCAGTGAAGCGCTCGGTAACTACGAGCAGTACTTC.

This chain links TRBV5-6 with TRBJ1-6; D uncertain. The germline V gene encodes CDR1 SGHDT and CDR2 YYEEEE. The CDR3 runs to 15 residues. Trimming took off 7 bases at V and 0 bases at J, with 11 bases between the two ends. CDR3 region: CASEREASYNSPLHF. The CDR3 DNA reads TGTGCCAGCGAACGCGAGGCCTCCTATAATTCACCCCTCCACTTT.

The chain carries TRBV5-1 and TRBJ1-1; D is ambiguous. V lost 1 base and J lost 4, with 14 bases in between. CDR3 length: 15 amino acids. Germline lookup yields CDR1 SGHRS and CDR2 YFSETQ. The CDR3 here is CASSLSWEVFTEAFF. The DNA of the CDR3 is TGCGCCAGCAGCTTGTCCTGGGAGGTATTCACTGAAGCTTTCTTT.

CDR3: CAWALDGGNTIYF. The CDR3 DNA reads as TGTGCCTGGGCCCTCGACGGGGGAAACACCATATATTTT. This chain uses TRBV30 with TRBJ1-3; D not resolved. V lost 5 bases and J 4 bases, leaving 12 bases between the germline ends. CDR3 length: 13 amino acids. Germline CDR1 and CDR2: GTSNPN and SVGIG (reference sequence).

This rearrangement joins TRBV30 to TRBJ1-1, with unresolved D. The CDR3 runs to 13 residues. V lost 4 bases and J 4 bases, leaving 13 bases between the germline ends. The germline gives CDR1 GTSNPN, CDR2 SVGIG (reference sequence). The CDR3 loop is CAWTVLHRTEAFF. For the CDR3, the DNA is TGTGCCTGGACAGTCCTTCATCGCACTGAAGCTTTCTTT.

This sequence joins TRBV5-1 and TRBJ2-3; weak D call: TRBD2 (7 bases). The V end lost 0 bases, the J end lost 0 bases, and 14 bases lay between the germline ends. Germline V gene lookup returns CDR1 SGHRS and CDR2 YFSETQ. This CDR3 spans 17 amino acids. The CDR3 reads CASSLGTGGRSTDTQYF. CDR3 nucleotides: TGCGCCAGCAGCTTGGGGACGGGGGGCCGCAGCACAGATACGCAGTATTTT.

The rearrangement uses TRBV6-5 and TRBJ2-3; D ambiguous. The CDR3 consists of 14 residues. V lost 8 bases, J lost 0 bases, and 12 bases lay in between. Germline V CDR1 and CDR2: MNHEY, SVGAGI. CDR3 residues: CASVSSTSTDTQYF. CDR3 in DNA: TGTGCCAGCGTTTCGAGCACTAGCACAGATACGCAGTATTTT.

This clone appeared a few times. CDR3 loop: CASSQDGPYEQYF. The CDR3 nucleotides read TGCGCCAGCAGCCAAGATGGCCCCTACGAGCAGTACTTC. The chain links TRBV4-1 to TRBJ2-7; D gene ambiguous. Per the germline V gene, CDR1 is MGHRA and CDR2 is YSYEKL. Trimming removed 0 bases at V and 2 bases at J, with 5 bases between. The length of the CDR3 is 13 residues.

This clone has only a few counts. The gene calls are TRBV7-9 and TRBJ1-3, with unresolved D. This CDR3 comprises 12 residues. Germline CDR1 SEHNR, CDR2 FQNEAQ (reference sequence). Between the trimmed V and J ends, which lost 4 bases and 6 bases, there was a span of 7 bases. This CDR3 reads CASSSVINTIYF. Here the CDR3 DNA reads TGTGCCAGCAGCTCGGTTATAAACACCATATATTTT.

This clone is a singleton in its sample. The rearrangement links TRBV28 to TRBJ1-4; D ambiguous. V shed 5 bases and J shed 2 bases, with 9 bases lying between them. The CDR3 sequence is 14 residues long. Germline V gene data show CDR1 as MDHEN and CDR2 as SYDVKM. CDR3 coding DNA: TGTGCCAGCAGTCCTCGCGATACTAATGAAAAACTGTTTTTT. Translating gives CASSPRDTNEKLFF.

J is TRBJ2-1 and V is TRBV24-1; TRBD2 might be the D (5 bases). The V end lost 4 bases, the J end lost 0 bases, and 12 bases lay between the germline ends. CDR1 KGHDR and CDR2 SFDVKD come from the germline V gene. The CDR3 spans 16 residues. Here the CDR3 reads CATSDADSSSYNEQFF. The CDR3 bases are TGTGCCACCAGTGACGCGGACTCAAGCTCCTACAATGAGCAGTTCTTC.

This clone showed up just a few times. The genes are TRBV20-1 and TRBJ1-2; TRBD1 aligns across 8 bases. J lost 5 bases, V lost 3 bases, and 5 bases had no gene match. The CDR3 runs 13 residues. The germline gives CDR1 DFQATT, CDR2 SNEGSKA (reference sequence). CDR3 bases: TGCAGTGCTAGTGCCGGGACAGGTTATGGCTACACCTTC. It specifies CSASAGTGYGYTF.

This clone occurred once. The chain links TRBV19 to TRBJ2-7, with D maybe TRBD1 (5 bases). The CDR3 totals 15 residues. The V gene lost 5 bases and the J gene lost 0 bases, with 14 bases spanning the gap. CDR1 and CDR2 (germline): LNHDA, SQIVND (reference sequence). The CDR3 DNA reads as TGTGCCAGTAGTTCATGGGGCAGAAACTCCTACGAGCAGTACTTC. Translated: CASSSWGRNSYEQYF.

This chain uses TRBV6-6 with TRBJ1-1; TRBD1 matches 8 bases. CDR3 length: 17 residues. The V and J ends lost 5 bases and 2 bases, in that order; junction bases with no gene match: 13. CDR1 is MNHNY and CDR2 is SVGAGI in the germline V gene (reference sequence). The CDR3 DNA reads TGTGCCAGCAGTCTCAGGGGGCCTGGCCCCTTAAACACTGAAGCTTTCTTT. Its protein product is CASSLRGPGPLNTEAFF.

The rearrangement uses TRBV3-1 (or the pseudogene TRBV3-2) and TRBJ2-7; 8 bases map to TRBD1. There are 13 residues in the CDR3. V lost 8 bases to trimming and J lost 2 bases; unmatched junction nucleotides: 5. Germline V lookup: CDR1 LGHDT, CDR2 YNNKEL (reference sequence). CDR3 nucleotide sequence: TGTGCCAGCCAGGGGGCGCGGACCTACGAGCAGTACTTC. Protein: CASQGARTYEQYF.

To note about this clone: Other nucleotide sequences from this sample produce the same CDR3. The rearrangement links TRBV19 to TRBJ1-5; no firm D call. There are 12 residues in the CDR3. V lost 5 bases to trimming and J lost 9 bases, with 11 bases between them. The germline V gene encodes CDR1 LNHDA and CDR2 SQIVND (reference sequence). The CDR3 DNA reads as TGTGCCAGTAGTTCCGGGGAGGGGCCCCAGCATTTT. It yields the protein CASSSGEGPQHF.

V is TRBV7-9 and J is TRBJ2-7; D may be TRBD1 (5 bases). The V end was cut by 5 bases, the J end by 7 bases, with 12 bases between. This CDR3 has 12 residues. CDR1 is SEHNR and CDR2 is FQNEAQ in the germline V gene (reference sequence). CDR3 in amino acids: CASSPTGTEQYF. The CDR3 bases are TGTGCCAGCAGCCCAACAGGTACGGAGCAGTACTTC.

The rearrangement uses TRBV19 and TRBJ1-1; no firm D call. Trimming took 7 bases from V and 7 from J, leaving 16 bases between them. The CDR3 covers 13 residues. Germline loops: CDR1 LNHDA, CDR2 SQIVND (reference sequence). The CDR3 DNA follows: TGTGCCAGTACCTCGTGGGCAGTAGATGAAGCTTTCTTT. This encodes CASTSWAVDEAFF. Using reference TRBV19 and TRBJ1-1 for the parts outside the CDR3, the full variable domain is DGGITQSPKYLFRKEGQNVTLSCEQNLNHDAMYWYRQDPGQGLRLIYYSQIVNDFQKGDIAEGYSVSREKKESFPLTVTSAQKNPTAFYLCASTSWAVDEAFFGQGTRLTVV.